The subject of this entry is one TCR beta chain. Its antigen is still unknown. A read error may be the cause here, since a much bigger clone is one base away. The sample is drawn from a study of liver allograft versus peripheral blood T cells. Background on the study: Recipients' peripheral blood supplied the T cell receptor repertoires against which those in transplanted livers were compared.

The germline gives CDR1 SGHTA, CDR2 FQGNSA. The CDR3 contains 16 residues. MiXCR, run by TCRdb on the reads, gives a single entry per CDR3 protein. Of thousands of distinct CDR3 sequences listed, around 15% are singletons. The study, taken as a whole, reports: The authors reported that T cell receptor repertoires inside liver allografts differed from those in peripheral blood.

The TCR was taken from a human patient who had a liver transplant. Some of the T cells might come from the graft donor. The rearrangement links TRBV7-2 to TRBJ2-7, with TRBD2 as a possible D gene (6 bases). The J call may be incorrect, as the DNA end agrees better with TRBJ2-1. The DNA of the CDR3 is TGTGCCAGCAGCTTACCTGGGGCCAGGGACTCCTACGAGCAGTTCTTC. Encoded protein: CASSLPGARDSYEQFF.